Reported below is one T cell receptor beta chain. The source of the sample is a study of blood T cell repertoires in COVID-19. Study context: T cells, B-cell-depleted T cells, or PBMCs supplied cDNA or gDNA.

The assay was immunoSEQ multiplex PCR, and TCRdb's table has in-frame clones only and misses some. The sample lists fewer than 600,000 clones, nearly 90% occurring once. V lost 8 bases and J 0 bases, leaving 14 bases between the germline ends. The CDR3 spans 14 residues. The germline CDR1 and CDR2 sequences are SGDLS and YYNGEE. Sequencing was done on a sample of peripheral blood. The chain employs TRBV9 and TRBJ1-1, with a weak D call TRBD1 (5 bases). The receptor comes from a man aged 18 to 29 with COVID-19, enrolled during active disease. CDR3 nucleotide sequence: TGTGCCAGTAGCCTGGGGCAAATGAACACTGAAGCTTTCTTT. Its translation is CASSLGQMNTEAFF.